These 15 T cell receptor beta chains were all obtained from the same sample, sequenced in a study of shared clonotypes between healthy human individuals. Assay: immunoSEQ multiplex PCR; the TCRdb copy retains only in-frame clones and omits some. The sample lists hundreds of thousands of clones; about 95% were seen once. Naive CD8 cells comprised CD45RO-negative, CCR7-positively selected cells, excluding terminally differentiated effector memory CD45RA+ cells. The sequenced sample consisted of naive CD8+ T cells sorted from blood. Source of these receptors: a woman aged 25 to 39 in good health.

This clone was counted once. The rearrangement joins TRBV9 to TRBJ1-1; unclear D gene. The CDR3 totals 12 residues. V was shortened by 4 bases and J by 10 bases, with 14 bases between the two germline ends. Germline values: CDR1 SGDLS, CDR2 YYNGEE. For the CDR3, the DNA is TGTGCCAGCAGCCGAGGGCAGGTAGGAGCTTTCTTT. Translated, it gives CASSRGQVGAFF.

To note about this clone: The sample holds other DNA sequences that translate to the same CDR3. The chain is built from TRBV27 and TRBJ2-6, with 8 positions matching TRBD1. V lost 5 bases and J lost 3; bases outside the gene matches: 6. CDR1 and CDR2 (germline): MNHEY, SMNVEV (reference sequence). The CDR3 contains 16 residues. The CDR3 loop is CASSRTGRSGANVLTF. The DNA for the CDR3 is TGTGCCAGCAGTCGGACAGGGCGAAGTGGGGCCAACGTCCTGACTTTC.

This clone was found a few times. The CDR3 bases are TGTGCCAGCAGTTTAACCGGGACAGGGGCCGAGCAGTACTTC. Its protein product is CASSLTGTGAEQYF. The J gene is TRBJ2-7, the V gene TRBV28; 10 bases map to TRBD1. V shed 2 bases, J shed 6 bases, and the junction held 4 bases outside the gene matches. Germline CDR1 MDHEN, CDR2 SYDVKM. The CDR3 is 14 residues long.

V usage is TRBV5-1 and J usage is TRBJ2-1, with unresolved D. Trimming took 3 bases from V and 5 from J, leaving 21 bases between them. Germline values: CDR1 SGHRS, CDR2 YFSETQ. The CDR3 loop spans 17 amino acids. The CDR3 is CASSSKQNWRDNNEQFF. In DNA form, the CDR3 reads TGCGCCAGCAGCTCCAAACAGAACTGGCGAGATAACAATGAGCAGTTCTTC.

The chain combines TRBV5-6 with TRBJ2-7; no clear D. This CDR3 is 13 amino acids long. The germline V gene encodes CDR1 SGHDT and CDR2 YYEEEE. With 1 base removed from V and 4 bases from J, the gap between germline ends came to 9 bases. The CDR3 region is CASSLYHDYEQYF. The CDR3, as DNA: TGTGCCAGCAGCTTGTACCACGATTACGAGCAGTACTTC. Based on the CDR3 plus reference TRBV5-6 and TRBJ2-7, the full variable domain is DAGVTQSPTHLIKTRGQQVTLRCSPKSGHDTVSWYQQALGQGPQFIFQYYEEEERQRGNFPDRFSGHQFPNYSSELNVNALLLGDSALYLCASSLYHDYEQYFGPGTRLTVT.

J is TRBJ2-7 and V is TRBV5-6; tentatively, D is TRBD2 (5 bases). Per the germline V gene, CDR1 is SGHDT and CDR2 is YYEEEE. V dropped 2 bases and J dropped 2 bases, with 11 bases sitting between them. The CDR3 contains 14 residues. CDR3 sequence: CASSFWRAAYEQYF. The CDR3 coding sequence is TGTGCCAGCAGCTTCTGGCGGGCGGCCTACGAGCAGTACTTC.

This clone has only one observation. The CDR3 DNA follows: TGTGCCAGCAGTTTATCAGGGGGCTGGGATGGCTACACCTTC. Translating gives CASSLSGGWDGYTF. The rearrangement links TRBV27 to TRBJ1-2; 7 positions match TRBD1. Trimming took 0 bases from V and 6 from J; bases not matched to a gene: 4. Germline CDR1 is MNHEY and CDR2 is SMNVEV (reference sequence). The CDR3 extends over 14 amino acids.

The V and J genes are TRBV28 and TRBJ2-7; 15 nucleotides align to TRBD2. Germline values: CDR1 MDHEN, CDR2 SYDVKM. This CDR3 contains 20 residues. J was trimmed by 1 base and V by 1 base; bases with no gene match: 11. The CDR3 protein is CASSLSPWTSGRARSYEQYF. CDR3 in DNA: TGTGCCAGCAGTTTATCTCCTTGGACTAGCGGGAGGGCTAGGTCCTACGAGCAGTACTTC.

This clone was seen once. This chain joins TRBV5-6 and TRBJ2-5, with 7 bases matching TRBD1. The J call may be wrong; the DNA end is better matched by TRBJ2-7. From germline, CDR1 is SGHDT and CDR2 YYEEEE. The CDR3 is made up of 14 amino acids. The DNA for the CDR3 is TGTGCCAGCAGCTTTGGCAGGGGGAATGACGAGCAGTACTTC. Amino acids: CASSFGRGNDEQYF.

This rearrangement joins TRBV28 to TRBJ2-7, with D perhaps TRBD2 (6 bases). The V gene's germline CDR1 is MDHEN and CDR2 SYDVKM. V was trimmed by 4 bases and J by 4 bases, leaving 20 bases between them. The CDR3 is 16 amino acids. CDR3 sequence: CASSWAGRRGVYEQYF. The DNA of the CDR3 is TGTGCCAGCAGTTGGGCCGGTCGGAGGGGCGTATACGAGCAGTACTTC. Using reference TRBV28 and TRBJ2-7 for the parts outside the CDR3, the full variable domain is DVKVTQSSRYLVKRTGEKVFLECVQDMDHENMFWYRQDPGLGLRLIYFSYDVKMKEKGDIPEGYSVSREKKERFSLILESASTNQTSMYLCASSWAGRRGVYEQYFGPGTRLTVT.

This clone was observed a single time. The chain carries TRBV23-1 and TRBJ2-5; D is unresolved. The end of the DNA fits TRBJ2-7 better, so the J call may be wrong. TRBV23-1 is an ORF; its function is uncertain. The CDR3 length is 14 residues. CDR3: CASSPYPPFYEQYF. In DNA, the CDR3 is TGCGCCAGCAGTCCCTACCCCCCCTTTTACGAGCAGTACTTC.

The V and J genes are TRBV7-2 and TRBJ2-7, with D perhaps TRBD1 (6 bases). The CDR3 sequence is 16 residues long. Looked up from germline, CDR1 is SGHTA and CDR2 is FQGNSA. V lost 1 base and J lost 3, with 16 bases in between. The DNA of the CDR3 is TGTGCCAGCAGCTTAGAGTTGCACAGGGTTGGCTACGAGCAGTACTTC. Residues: CASSLELHRVGYEQYF.

CDR3 loop: CASSFSGRGLEQYF. The DNA of the CDR3 is TGTGCCAGCAGCTTCTCGGGACGGGGGCTCGAGCAGTACTTC. The J gene is TRBJ2-7, the V gene TRBV27, with D perhaps being TRBD1 or TRBD2 (6 bases each). The germline V gene has CDR1 MNHEY and CDR2 SMNVEV (reference sequence). V gave up 6 bases and J gave up 6 bases, with 18 bases separating them. The CDR3 is made up of 14 amino acids.

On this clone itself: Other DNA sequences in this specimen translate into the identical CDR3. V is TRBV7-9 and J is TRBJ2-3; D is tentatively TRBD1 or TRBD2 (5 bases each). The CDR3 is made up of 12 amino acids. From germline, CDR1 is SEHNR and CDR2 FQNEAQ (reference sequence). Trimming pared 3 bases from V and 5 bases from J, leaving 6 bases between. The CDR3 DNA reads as TGTGCCAGCAGCTTTGGGGGAGATACGCAGTATTTT. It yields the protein CASSFGGDTQYF. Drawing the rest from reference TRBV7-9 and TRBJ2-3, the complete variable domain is DTGVSQNPRHKITKRGQNVTFRCDPISEHNRLYWYRQTLGQGPEFLTYFQNEAQLEKSRLLSDRFSAERPKGSFSTLEIQRTEQGDSAMYLCASSFGGDTQYFGPGTRLTVL.

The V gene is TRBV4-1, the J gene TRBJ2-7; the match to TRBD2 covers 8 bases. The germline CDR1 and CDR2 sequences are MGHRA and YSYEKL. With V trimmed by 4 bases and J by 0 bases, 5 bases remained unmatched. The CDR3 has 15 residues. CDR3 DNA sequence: TGCGCCAGCAGCCTCCTACTAGCGGCCTCCTACGAGCAGTACTTC. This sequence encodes CASSLLLAASYEQYF.